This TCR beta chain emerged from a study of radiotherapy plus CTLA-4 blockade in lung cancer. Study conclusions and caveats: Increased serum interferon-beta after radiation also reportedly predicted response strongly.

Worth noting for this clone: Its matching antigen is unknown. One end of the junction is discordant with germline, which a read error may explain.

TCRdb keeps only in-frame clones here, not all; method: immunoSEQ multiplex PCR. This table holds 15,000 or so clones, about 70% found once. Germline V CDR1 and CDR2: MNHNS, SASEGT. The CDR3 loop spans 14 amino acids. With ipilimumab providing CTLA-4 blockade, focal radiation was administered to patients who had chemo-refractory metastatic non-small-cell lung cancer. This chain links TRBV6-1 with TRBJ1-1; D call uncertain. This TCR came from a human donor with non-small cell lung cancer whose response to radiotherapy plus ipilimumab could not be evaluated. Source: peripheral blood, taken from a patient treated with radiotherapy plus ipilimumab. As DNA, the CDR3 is TGTGCCAGCAGGGAAGCGGAGGTGTACACTGAAGCTTTCTTT. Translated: CASREAEVYTEAFF.